This T cell receptor (beta chain) was sequenced for a study of cytomegalovirus exposure and HLA in healthy donors. Study overall: Sequencing of roughly 180 million T cells in an earlier analysis found 90 million to 120 million unique TCR beta sequences. General study points: In presence/absence analyses, roughly uniform sequencing depth across donors was assumed.

Comment on this clone: The antigen is unknown.

Amplification used 60 Vbeta primers and 13 Jbeta primers. The data were produced by immunoSEQ multiplex PCR, yet TCRdb's version contains in-frame clones alone and is incomplete. The repertoire holds about 190,000 clones, with 87% as singletons. V dropped 7 bases and J dropped 5 bases, with 16 bases sitting between them. CDR1 and CDR2 (germline): SGHRS, YFSETQ. The CDR3 is made up of 14 amino acids. The chain is built from TRBV5-1 and TRBJ1-5; D might be TRBD1 (6 bases). The source of this sequence is a man aged 25 to 45 in good health and CMV-seronegative. Sequencing used PBMCs. DNA of the CDR3: TGCGCCAGCCCCGCGGGGGGGCCTCATCAGCCCCAGCATTTT. Protein sequence: CASPAGGPHQPQHF.